Following are 26 T cell receptor beta chains from one sample sequenced in a study of OX40 agonist ivuxolimab in advanced cancers. Assay used: immunoSEQ multiplex PCR; TCRdb lists only in-frame clones, some missing. The sample contains about 79,000 clones, 70% to 90% of which appear only once. This material consisted of CD4+ or CD8+ T cells sorted from blood, taken in a trial of the OX40 agonist ivuxolimab. The receptors derive from an adult with an advanced solid tumor such as melanoma, head and neck, liver or kidney cancer.

This clone was counted once. The V and J genes are TRBV5-1 and TRBJ2-4; 7 nucleotides match TRBD2. From germline, CDR1 is SGHRS and CDR2 YFSETQ. This CDR3 comprises 18 residues. Trimming at V came to 2 bases and at J to 1 base, leaving 12 bases not matched to a gene. CDR3 DNA: TGCGCCAGCAGCTTTCGGGGAGGGGCTGACTCGGCCAAAAACATTCAGTACTTC. Residues: CASSFRGGADSAKNIQYF.

The chain combines TRBV7-3 with TRBJ2-2, with 11 bases identical to TRBD2. Germline V gives CDR1 SGHTA, CDR2 FQGTGA. This CDR3 is built from 15 residues. The V segment lost 5 bases and the J segment 6 bases; nucleotides outside the gene matches: 5. Here the CDR3 DNA reads TGTGCCAGCAGCCTTGGACTAGCGGGTGCCGGGGAGCTGTTTTTT. This encodes CASSLGLAGAGELFF.

J is TRBJ2-5 and V is TRBV7-6; D unresolved. Trimming pared 1 base from V and 5 bases from J, leaving 11 bases between. The CDR3 loop spans 14 amino acids. Germline V gives CDR1 SGHVS, CDR2 FNYEAQ. Here the CDR3 reads CASSLGTWAETQYF. Written as DNA, the CDR3 is TGTGCCAGCAGCTTAGGGACCTGGGCGGAGACCCAGTACTTC.

The gene calls are TRBV9 and TRBJ2-7, with unresolved D. Germline CDR1 reads SGDLS; CDR2 reads YYNGEE. This CDR3 comprises 14 residues. Trimming removed 0 bases from V and 6 bases from J, with 13 bases in between. CDR3 nucleotides: TGTGCCAGCAGCGTAGGCTCTTTGGCGGCCGAGCAGTACTTC. It codes for CASSVGSLAAEQYF.

This clone came up a few times. The identical CDR3 is also encoded by other nucleotide sequences in the sample. This chain connects TRBV7-9 to TRBJ1-1; 9 nucleotides match TRBD1. J lost 4 bases, V lost 5 bases, and 5 bases had no gene match. The CDR3 contains 14 residues. Looked up from germline, CDR1 is SEHNR and CDR2 is FQNEAQ (reference sequence). The DNA for the CDR3 is TGTGCCAGCAGCCCACAGGGGGCCGGCACTGAAGCTTTCTTT. Translation gives CASSPQGAGTEAFF.

This clone was found a few times. The rearrangement uses TRBV6-6 and TRBJ1-2; 8 bases align to TRBD1. The germline V gene has CDR1 MNHNY and CDR2 SVGAGI (reference sequence). V lost 5 bases and J lost 3; bases outside the gene matches: 5. This CDR3 region has 14 residues. CDR3 DNA sequence: TGTGCCAGCAGTCGCAGGGGGCTGGACTATGGCTACACCTTC. Amino acid sequence: CASSRRGLDYGYTF.

The chain links TRBV7-2 to TRBJ2-5; TRBD1 matches at 7 bases. The V segment lost 1 base and the J segment 1 base; nucleotides outside the gene matches: 3. CDR3 length: 15 amino acids. Germline CDR1 reads SGHTA; CDR2 reads FQGNSA. The CDR3 here is CASSLGQGAQETQYF. The CDR3 nucleotides read TGTGCCAGCAGCTTAGGACAGGGCGCCCAAGAGACCCAGTACTTC.

The chain has TRBV6-1 and TRBJ2-2, with 8 bases that match TRBD2. This CDR3 region has 14 residues. The ends lost 6 bases at V and 1 base at J; junction bases unmatched: 1. Germline assignment: CDR1 MNHNS and CDR2 SASEGT. The chain's CDR3 is CASRGLVNTGELFF. The CDR3 nucleotides read TGTGCCAGCAGGGGACTAGTGAACACCGGGGAGCTGTTTTTT.

This clone showed up just once. The V call is TRBV19, the J call TRBJ2-1, with 10 bases identical to TRBD2. Germline V CDR1 and CDR2: LNHDA, SQIVND (reference sequence). The V and J ends lost 5 bases and 3 bases, in that order; junction bases with no gene match: 10. The CDR3 extends over 17 amino acids. DNA of the CDR3: TGTGCCAGTAGTCTCCGACCTAGCGGGGGAAGCTACAATGAGCAGTTCTTC. Translated, it gives CASSLRPSGGSYNEQFF.

The chain is built from TRBV2 and TRBJ1-1; possible D gene TRBD1, 5 bases. CDR1 SNHLY and CDR2 FYNNEI come from the germline V gene. Trimming took 4 bases from V and 4 from J, leaving 13 bases between them. This CDR3 contains 14 residues. The CDR3 DNA follows: TGTGCCAGCAGTGGACAGTTCTCTGGCACTGAAGCTTTCTTT. Protein: CASSGQFSGTEAFF. The whole variable domain, filled in from reference TRBV2 and TRBJ1-1, reads EPEVTQTPSHQVTQMGQEVILRCVPISNHLYFYWYRQILGQKVEFLVSFYNNEISEKSEIFDDQFSVERPDGSNFTLKIRSTKLEDSAMYFCASSGQFSGTEAFFGQGTRLTVV.

The V and J genes are TRBV7-2 and TRBJ1-2; D call uncertain. The CDR3 has 13 residues. V was shortened by 0 bases and J by 6 bases, with 8 bases between the two germline ends. Germline lookup yields CDR1 SGHTA and CDR2 FQGNSA. This CDR3 reads CASSLAGRDGYTF. Here the CDR3 DNA reads TGTGCCAGCAGCTTAGCAGGGCGGGATGGCTACACCTTC.

The chain joins TRBV7-9 to TRBJ2-1; D possibly corresponds to TRBD2 (7 bases). Germline CDR1 reads SEHNR; CDR2 reads FQNEAQ (reference sequence). Trimming pared 5 bases from V and 6 bases from J, leaving 20 bases between. CDR3 length: 16 amino acids. The CDR3 DNA reads as TGTGCCAGCAGCCCCAAAGTAAGGGGGGGGACCAATGAGCAGTTCTTC. It yields the protein CASSPKVRGGTNEQFF. The full variable domain, in which reference TRBV7-9 and TRBJ2-1 provide the parts outside the CDR3, is DTGVSQNPRHKITKRGQNVTFRCDPISEHNRLYWYRQTLGQGPEFLTYFQNEAQLEKSRLLSDRFSAERPKGSFSTLEIQRTEQGDSAMYLCASSPKVRGGTNEQFFGPGTRLTVL.

The V call is TRBV25-1, the J call TRBJ2-5; a weak D match, TRBD1 (6 bases). Deletions cut 6 bases from V and 5 bases from J, with 13 bases between. The CDR3 consists of 13 residues. Germline V gene lookup returns CDR1 MGHDK and CDR2 SYGVNS. CDR3 sequence reads: CASRQGAGETQYF. Here the CDR3 DNA reads TGTGCCAGCAGACAGGGAGCAGGGGAGACCCAGTACTTC.

The DNA of the CDR3 is TGTGCCAGCAGCCTAGGACCGGAGATCTACGAGCAGTACTTC. This sequence encodes CASSLGPEIYEQYF. The rearrangement joins TRBV9 to TRBJ2-7; D call uncertain. V was trimmed by 4 bases and J by 3 bases, leaving 14 bases between them. This CDR3 comprises 14 residues. CDR1 and CDR2 (germline): SGDLS, YYNGEE.

Note on this clone: Distinct nucleotide sequences in the sample also encode this CDR3. The chain combines TRBV7-2 with TRBJ2-5; no clear D. Deletions cut 5 bases from V and 7 bases from J, with 17 bases between. The CDR3 is made up of 14 amino acids. The germline CDR1 and CDR2 sequences are SGHTA and FQGNSA. The CDR3 region is CASSLENRMGTQYF. The CDR3 bases are TGTGCCAGCAGCCTAGAGAATAGAATGGGGACCCAGTACTTC.

This sequence joins TRBV29-1 and TRBJ2-7; maybe TRBD1 (6 bases). The CDR3 is 13 amino acids. Deletions cut 1 base from V and 7 bases from J, with 14 bases between. CDR1 is SQVTM and CDR2 is ANQGSEA in the germline V gene. In DNA form, the CDR3 reads TGCAGCGTTGAAGGAAGGGACACGATTGAGCAGTACTTC. Protein: CSVEGRDTIEQYF.

The chain employs TRBV6-5 and TRBJ2-1, with 12 bases lining up with TRBD2. The junction had 5 bases not matched to a gene; V was cut back by 5 bases and J by 6 bases. The CDR3 extends over 15 amino acids. Germline-derived CDR1 and CDR2 are MNHEY and SVGAGI. In DNA, the CDR3 is TGTGCCAGCAGTCACGGACTAGCGGGGCCCAATGAGCAGTTCTTC. Translating gives CASSHGLAGPNEQFF.

This chain joins TRBV12-5 and TRBJ2-3, with 12 bases that match TRBD2. The CDR3 contains 19 residues. Germline V gives CDR1 LGHNT, CDR2 FRNRAP. V trimming: 2 bases; J trimming: 0 bases; junction bases outside the gene matches: 9. CDR3 in amino acids: CASGLTRTSGVPSTDTQYF. The CDR3, as DNA: TGTGCTAGTGGTTTGACGAGGACTAGCGGGGTTCCTAGCACAGATACGCAGTATTTT.

The chain is built from TRBV14 and TRBJ2-3, with 7 nucleotides matching TRBD2. Looked up from germline, CDR1 is SGHDN and CDR2 is FVKESK. V was clipped by 0 bases and J by 3 bases; unmatched bases: 15. The CDR3 sequence is 19 residues long. CDR3 in amino acids: CASSQDAGTLARETDTQYF. Here the CDR3 DNA reads TGTGCCAGCAGCCAAGACGCCGGGACTCTCGCGCGGGAGACAGATACGCAGTATTTT.

J is TRBJ2-5 and V is TRBV2; D gene ambiguous. The J call is doubtful: the DNA matches TRBJ2-7 better. Per germline, CDR1 SNHLY and CDR2 FYNNEI. CDR3 length: 15 amino acids. For the CDR3, the DNA is TGTGCCAGCAGTGCGGACGGACCACTTTCCTACGAGCAGTACTTC. It translates to CASSADGPLSYEQYF.

The chain carries TRBV6-6 and TRBJ2-3; 7 bases fit TRBD2. The CDR3 totals 14 residues. Unmatched junction bases numbered 3, after V lost 0 bases and J lost 6 bases. Germline CDR1 is MNHNY and CDR2 is SVGAGI (reference sequence). As DNA, the CDR3 is TGTGCCAGCAGTTACTCGACTAGCCCGGATACGCAGTATTTT. It yields the protein CASSYSTSPDTQYF.

The chain joins TRBV7-6 to TRBJ2-4, with a possible D match to TRBD2 (7 bases). Germline CDR1 and CDR2: SGHVS and FNYEAQ. This CDR3 contains 18 residues. V lost 1 base and J lost 0, with 16 bases in between. As DNA, the CDR3 is TGTGCCAGCAGCTTAGAAGGGGGGGGCGGTGGAGCCAAAAACATTCAGTACTTC. Translation gives CASSLEGGGGGAKNIQYF.

This chain joins TRBV5-8 and TRBJ2-1, with TRBD2 matching over 9 bases. After removal of 4 bases from V and 13 bases from J, the junction contained 18 bases not matched to a gene. Germline V gives CDR1 SGHTS, CDR2 YDEGEE. The CDR3 is 16 residues long. The CDR3 loop is CASSLLIQGSGSFQFF. Here the CDR3 DNA reads TGTGCCAGCAGCCTCCTTATTCAGGGTAGCGGGAGCTTTCAGTTCTTC. Based on the CDR3 plus reference TRBV5-8 and TRBJ2-1, the full variable domain is EAGVTQSPTHLIKTRGQQATLRCSPISGHTSVYWYQQALGLGLQFLLWYDEGEERNRGNFPPRFSGRQFPNYSSELNVNALELEDSALYLCASSLLIQGSGSFQFFGPGTRLTVL.

Here the CDR3 DNA reads TGCGCCAGCAGCCTGCCTCGGGAGCTGCCAGATACGCAGTATTTT. Translating it yields CASSLPRELPDTQYF. The chain joins TRBV5-1 to TRBJ2-3; tentatively, D is TRBD2 (6 bases). CDR1 and CDR2 from the germline V gene are SGHRS and YFSETQ. The CDR3 extends over 15 amino acids. V lost 4 bases, J lost 4 bases, and 16 bases lay in between.

V gene TRBV18 combines with J gene TRBJ2-2; TRBD1 matches at 7 bases. Germline V lookup: CDR1 KGHSH, CDR2 LQKENI. The CDR3 loop spans 18 amino acids. With V trimmed by 1 base and J by 4 bases, 12 bases remained unmatched. For the CDR3, the DNA is TGTGCCAGCTCACCACTCCAAGCCGGAGAGGGGGCCACCGGGGAGCTGTTTTTT. Its translation is CASSPLQAGEGATGELFF. Based on the CDR3 plus reference TRBV18 and TRBJ2-2, the full variable domain is NAGVMQNPRHLVRRRGQEARLRCSPMKGHSHVYWYRQLPEEGLKFMVYLQKENIIDESGMPKERFSAEFPKEGPSILRIQQVVRGDSAAYFCASSPLQAGEGATGELFFGEGSRLTVL.

The gene calls are TRBV7-2 and TRBJ2-7; either TRBD1 or TRBD2 may supply D (6 bases each). Germline V CDR1 and CDR2: SGHTA, FQGNSA. V was cut by 1 base and J by 0 bases, with 10 bases left in between. The CDR3 runs to 15 residues. CDR3 in DNA: TGTGCCAGCAGCTTAGGCCGGGGGCTCTCCTACGAGCAGTACTTC. Its protein is CASSLGRGLSYEQYF. Based on the CDR3 plus reference TRBV7-2 and TRBJ2-7, the full variable domain is GAGVSQSPSNKVTEKGKDVELRCDPISGHTALYWYRQSLGQGLEFLIYFQGNSAPDKSGLPSDRFSAERTGGSVSTLTIQRTQQEDSAVYLCASSLGRGLSYEQYFGPGTRLTVT.